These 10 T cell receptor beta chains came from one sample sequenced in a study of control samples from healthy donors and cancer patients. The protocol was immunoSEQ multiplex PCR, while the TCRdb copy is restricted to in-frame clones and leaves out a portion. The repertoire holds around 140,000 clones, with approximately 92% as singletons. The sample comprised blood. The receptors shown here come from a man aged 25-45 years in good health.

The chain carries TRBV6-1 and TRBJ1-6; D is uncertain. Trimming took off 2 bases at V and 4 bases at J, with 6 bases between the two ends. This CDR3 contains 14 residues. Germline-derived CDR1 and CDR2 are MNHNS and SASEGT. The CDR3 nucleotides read TGTGCCAGCAGTGAACGGGGTTATAATTCACCCCTCCACTTT. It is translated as CASSERGYNSPLHF.

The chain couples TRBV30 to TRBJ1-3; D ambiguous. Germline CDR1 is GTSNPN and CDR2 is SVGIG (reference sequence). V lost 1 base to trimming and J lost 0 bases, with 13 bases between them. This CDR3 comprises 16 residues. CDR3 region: CAWSDGTPLSGNTIYF. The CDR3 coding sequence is TGTGCCTGGAGTGACGGTACACCACTCTCTGGAAACACCATATATTTT.

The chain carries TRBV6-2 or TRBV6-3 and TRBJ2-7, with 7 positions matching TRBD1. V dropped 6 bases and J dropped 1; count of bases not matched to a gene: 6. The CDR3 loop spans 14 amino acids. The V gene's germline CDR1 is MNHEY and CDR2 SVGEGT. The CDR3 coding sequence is TGTGCCAGCAGCCCCCGGGACAGTTCCTACGAGCAGTACTTC. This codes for CASSPRDSSYEQYF.

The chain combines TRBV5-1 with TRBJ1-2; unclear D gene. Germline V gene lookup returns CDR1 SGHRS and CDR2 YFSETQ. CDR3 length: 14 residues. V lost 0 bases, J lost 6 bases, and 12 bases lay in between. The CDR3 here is CASSLGLSRDGYTF. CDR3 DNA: TGCGCCAGCAGCTTGGGGCTTTCGAGGGATGGCTACACCTTC.

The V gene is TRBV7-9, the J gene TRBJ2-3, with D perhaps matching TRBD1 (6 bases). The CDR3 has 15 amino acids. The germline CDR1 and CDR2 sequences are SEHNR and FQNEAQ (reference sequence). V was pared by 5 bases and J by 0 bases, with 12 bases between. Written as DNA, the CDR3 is TGTGCCAGCAGCCTGGACAGAGCTAGCACAGATACGCAGTATTTT. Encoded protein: CASSLDRASTDTQYF.

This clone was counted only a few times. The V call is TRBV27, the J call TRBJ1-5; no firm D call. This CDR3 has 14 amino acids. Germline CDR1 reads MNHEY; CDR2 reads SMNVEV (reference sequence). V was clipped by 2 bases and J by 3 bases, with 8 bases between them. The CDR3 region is CASSLAGPNQPQHF. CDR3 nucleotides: TGTGCCAGCAGTTTAGCGGGTCCCAATCAGCCCCAGCATTTT.

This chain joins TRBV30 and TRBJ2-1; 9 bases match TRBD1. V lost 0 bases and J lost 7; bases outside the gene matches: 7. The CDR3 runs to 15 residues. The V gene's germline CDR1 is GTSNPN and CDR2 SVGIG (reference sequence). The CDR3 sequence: CAWSVPGQGRNEQFF. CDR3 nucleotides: TGTGCCTGGAGTGTACCGGGACAGGGTAGGAATGAGCAGTTCTTC.

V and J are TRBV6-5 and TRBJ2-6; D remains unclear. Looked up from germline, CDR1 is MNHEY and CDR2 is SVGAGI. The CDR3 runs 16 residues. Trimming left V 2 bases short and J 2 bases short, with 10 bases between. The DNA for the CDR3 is TGTGCCAGCAGTTACACCCAGGTAACTGGGGCCAACGTCCTGACTTTC. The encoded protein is CASSYTQVTGANVLTF.

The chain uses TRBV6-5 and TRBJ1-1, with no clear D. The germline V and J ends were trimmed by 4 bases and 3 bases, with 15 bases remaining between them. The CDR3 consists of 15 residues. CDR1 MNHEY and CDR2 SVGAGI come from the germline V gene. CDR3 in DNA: TGTGCCAGCAGTTCGTCCGGGCCAGCCCACACTGAAGCTTTCTTT. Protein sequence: CASSSSGPAHTEAFF.

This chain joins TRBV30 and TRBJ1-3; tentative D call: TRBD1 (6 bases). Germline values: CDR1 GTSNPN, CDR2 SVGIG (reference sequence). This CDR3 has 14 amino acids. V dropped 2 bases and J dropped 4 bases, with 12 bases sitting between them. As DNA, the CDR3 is TGTGCCTGGAGTCGCCAGGGGTCGGGAAACACCATATATTTT. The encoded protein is CAWSRQGSGNTIYF.